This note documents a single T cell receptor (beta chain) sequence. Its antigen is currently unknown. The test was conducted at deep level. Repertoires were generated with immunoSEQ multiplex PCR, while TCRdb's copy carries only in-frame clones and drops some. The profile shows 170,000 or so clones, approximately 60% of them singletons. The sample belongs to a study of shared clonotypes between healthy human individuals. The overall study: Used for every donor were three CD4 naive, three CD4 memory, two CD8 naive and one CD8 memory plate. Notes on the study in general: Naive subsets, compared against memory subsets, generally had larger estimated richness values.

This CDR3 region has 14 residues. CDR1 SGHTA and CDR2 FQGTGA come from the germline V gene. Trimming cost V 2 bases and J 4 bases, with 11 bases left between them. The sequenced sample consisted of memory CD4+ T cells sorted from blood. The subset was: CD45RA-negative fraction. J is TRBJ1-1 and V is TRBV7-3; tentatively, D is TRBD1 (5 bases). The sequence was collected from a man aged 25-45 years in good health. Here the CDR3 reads CASSLLPGLTEAFF. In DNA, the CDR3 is TGTGCCAGCAGCTTACTGCCGGGACTCACTGAAGCTTTCTTT.